One and the same sample provided the 20 T cell receptor beta chains below, sequenced in a study of cytomegalovirus exposure and HLA in healthy donors. The PCR contained 60 Vbeta and 13 Jbeta primers. Generated by immunoSEQ multiplex PCR, the TCRdb table keeps only in-frame clones and is missing some. The sample lists about 200,000 clones, 82% occurring once. Sequenced sample: PBMCs. The receptors stem from a boy under 10 years old in good health and CMV-seronegative.

The rearrangement uses TRBV6-1 and TRBJ2-3; D is undetermined. Trimming stripped 2 bases from V and 0 bases from J, with 3 bases between. The CDR3 sequence is 13 residues long. Germline V gives CDR1 MNHNS, CDR2 SASEGT. CDR3 nucleotides: TGTGCCAGCAGTGAACTTAGCACAGATACGCAGTATTTT. Encoded protein: CASSELSTDTQYF.

V usage is TRBV7-2 and J usage is TRBJ1-5; tentatively, D is TRBD1 (6 bases). The CDR3 length is 16 residues. In germline, CDR1 is SGHTA, CDR2 FQGNSA. The V and J ends lost 1 base and 5 bases respectively, with 15 bases between them. The CDR3 is CASSLVGTPRDQPQHF. CDR3 coding DNA: TGTGCCAGCAGCTTAGTAGGGACACCCCGGGATCAGCCCCAGCATTTT.

This chain joins TRBV4-1 and TRBJ2-7, with TRBD2 matching over 12 bases. V was clipped by 1 base and J by 6 bases; unmatched bases: 10. This CDR3 is built from 17 residues. Germline CDR1 reads MGHRA; CDR2 reads YSYEKL. CDR3: CASSQVWLAGGRGEQYF. CDR3 DNA: TGCGCCAGCAGCCAAGTCTGGCTAGCGGGGGGGCGAGGCGAGCAGTACTTC.

The gene calls are TRBV7-8 and TRBJ2-7; possible D gene TRBD1, 6 bases. The germline gives CDR1 SGHVS, CDR2 FQNEAQ. V was trimmed by 4 bases and J by 2 bases, leaving 12 bases between them. CDR3 length: 14 residues. CDR3 bases: TGTGCCAGCAGCTATCACAGGGACCCCTACGAGCAGTACTTC. Its translation: CASSYHRDPYEQYF.

This clone is a singleton in its sample. V usage is TRBV5-1 and J usage is TRBJ1-2; 8 bases match TRBD1. The junction had 6 bases not matched to a gene; V was cut back by 0 bases and J by 5 bases. The CDR3 extends over 15 amino acids. CDR1 SGHRS and CDR2 YFSETQ come from the germline V gene. Written as DNA, the CDR3 is TGCGCCAGCAGCTTGGAGGCAGGGGGCGCGTATGGCTACACCTTC. This gives the protein CASSLEAGGAYGYTF.

In its sample, this clone was seen once. The rearrangement links TRBV7-2 to TRBJ2-2; no reliable D call. The ends were cut back, 3 bases at V and 6 bases at J, with 11 bases in the middle. This CDR3 has 14 amino acids. The germline V gene has CDR1 SGHTA and CDR2 FQGNSA. The CDR3 spells CASSFPLGSGELFF. CDR3 in DNA: TGTGCCAGCAGCTTTCCCCTGGGCTCCGGGGAGCTGTTTTTT.

This chain connects TRBV5-1 to TRBJ2-3; 11 bases match TRBD2. V lost 2 bases to trimming and J lost 5 bases; unmatched junction nucleotides: 4. The CDR3 is 15 amino acids. Germline lookup yields CDR1 SGHRS and CDR2 YFSETQ. The chain's CDR3 is CASSLRSGGGDTQYF. In DNA form, the CDR3 reads TGCGCCAGCAGCTTACGTAGCGGGGGGGGAGATACGCAGTATTTT. Full variable domain (rest looked up from reference TRBV5-1 and TRBJ2-3): KAGVTQTPRYLIKTRGQQVTLSCSPISGHRSVSWYQQTPGQGLQFLFEYFSETQRNKGNFPGRFSGRQFSNSRSEMNVSTLELGDSALYLCASSLRSGGGDTQYFGPGTRLTVL.

The chain links TRBV5-1 to TRBJ2-2, with 8 bases fitting TRBD1. The V gene end was trimmed by 9 bases and the J gene end by 2 bases; junction bases not matched to a gene: 6. Germline V CDR1 and CDR2: SGHRS, YFSETQ. This CDR3 is built from 14 residues. CDR3 sequence reads: CATTGTGNTGELFF. CDR3 DNA sequence: TGCGCCACAACCGGGACAGGTAACACCGGGGAGCTGTTTTTT.

Here the CDR3 reads CASSGFVGTGNYEQYF. Here the CDR3 DNA reads TGTGCCAGCAGTGGTTTTGTCGGGACAGGGAACTACGAGCAGTACTTC. The gene calls are TRBV2 and TRBJ2-7; the match to TRBD1 covers 9 bases. V lost 4 bases, J lost 3 bases, and 10 bases stayed unmatched. This CDR3 has 16 residues. Per germline, CDR1 SNHLY and CDR2 FYNNEI.

CDR3: CASSQDKDRVDEQFF. CDR3 nucleotides: TGCGCCAGCAGCCAAGATAAGGACAGGGTGGATGAGCAGTTCTTC. The chain is built from TRBV4-3 and TRBJ2-1, with 8 nucleotides matching TRBD1. This CDR3 has 15 residues. Trimming took 0 bases from V and 8 from J; bases not matched to a gene: 6. Germline CDR1 is LGHNA and CDR2 is YSLEER.

The CDR3 DNA is TGCGCCAGCAGCCGAGGCAGGGCACGCGAAGGAACTAATGAAAAACTGTTTTTT. Its protein product is CASSRGRAREGTNEKLFF. This chain uses TRBV4-1 with TRBJ1-4; TRBD1 might be the D (5 bases). The CDR3 runs to 18 residues. V was cut by 4 bases and J by 1 base, with 19 bases left in between. The germline gives CDR1 MGHRA, CDR2 YSYEKL.

This chain connects TRBV5-5 to TRBJ1-1, with D tentatively TRBD1 (5 bases). V lost 6 bases and J lost 4, with 10 bases in between. The CDR3 totals 12 residues. Germline-derived CDR1 and CDR2 are SGHKS and YYEKEE (reference sequence). CDR3 bases: TGTGCCAGCACAGGACACCGCACTGAAGCTTTCTTT. This translates into CASTGHRTEAFF.

The chain combines TRBV7-2 with TRBJ1-3; D is uncertain. This CDR3 is 12 amino acids long. The germline CDR1 and CDR2 sequences are SGHTA and FQGNSA. V gave up 3 bases and J gave up 3 bases, with 3 bases separating them. The CDR3 region is CASSLSGNTIYF. DNA of the CDR3: TGTGCCAGCAGCTTGAGTGGAAACACCATATATTTT. The full variable domain, with the rest looked up from reference TRBV7-2 and TRBJ1-3, is GAGVSQSPSNKVTEKGKDVELRCDPISGHTALYWYRQSLGQGLEFLIYFQGNSAPDKSGLPSDRFSAERTGGSVSTLTIQRTQQEDSAVYLCASSLSGNTIYFGEGSWLTVV.

This chain joins TRBV7-8 and TRBJ1-2; 7 bases map to TRBD1. CDR1 and CDR2 from the germline V gene are SGHVS and FQNEAQ. J gave up 4 bases and V 5 bases, and 1 base lay outside the gene matches. The CDR3 covers 12 residues. The CDR3: CASSRTGYGYTF. As DNA, the CDR3 is TGTGCCAGCAGCCGGACAGGCTATGGCTACACCTTC.

The chain combines TRBV2 with TRBJ1-5; perhaps TRBD1 as D (5 bases). The germline V gene encodes CDR1 SNHLY and CDR2 FYNNEI. V was clipped by 7 bases and J by 9 bases, with 13 bases between them. The CDR3 sequence is 12 residues long. CDR3 sequence: CASTLAGRPQHF. In nucleotides, the CDR3 is TGTGCCAGCACCCTGGCGGGGCGGCCCCAGCATTTT.

The J gene is TRBJ1-5, the V gene TRBV5-4, with D possibly matching TRBD1 (6 bases). Trimming took off 8 bases at V and 9 bases at J, with 12 bases between the two ends. Per germline, CDR1 SGHNT and CDR2 YYREEE (reference sequence). The CDR3 is made up of 11 amino acids. The CDR3 sequence is CARVWGRPQHF. The CDR3 bases are TGTGCCAGGGTTTGGGGGCGGCCCCAGCATTTT.

This chain links TRBV7-2 with TRBJ1-1, with D perhaps matching TRBD1 (6 bases). The CDR3 spans 16 residues. Trimming left V 1 base short and J 3 bases short, with 15 bases between. CDR1 and CDR2 (germline): SGHTA, FQGNSA. CDR3 residues: CASSLVLGARDTEAFF. The CDR3 bases are TGTGCCAGCAGCTTAGTGCTGGGGGCGCGGGACACTGAAGCTTTCTTT.

This sequence joins TRBV29-1 and TRBJ1-1; D gene ambiguous. V lost 7 bases to trimming and J lost 1 base, with 13 bases between them. This CDR3 has 13 residues. Looked up from germline, CDR1 is SQVTM and CDR2 is ANQGSEA. Here the CDR3 DNA reads TGCAGCGGCATCCCGTTCAGGAACACTGAAGCTTTCTTT. Protein sequence: CSGIPFRNTEAFF.

The rearrangement joins TRBV10-3 to TRBJ2-1; 8 bases agree with TRBD2. The CDR3 runs 15 residues. Trimming took 4 bases from V and 5 from J; bases not matched to a gene: 7. Germline assignment: CDR1 ENHRY and CDR2 SYGVKD. This chain's CDR3 is CAISGRGGENNEQFF. The DNA for the CDR3 is TGTGCCATCAGTGGTCGGGGGGGGGAAAACAATGAGCAGTTCTTC.

The chain combines TRBV11-2 with TRBJ1-4; 7 bases fit TRBD1. The CDR3 runs to 15 residues. Per germline, CDR1 SGHAT and CDR2 FQNNGV. The ends lost 5 bases at V and 7 bases at J; junction bases unmatched: 10. This chain's CDR3 is CASSIRQGGGEKLFF. CDR3 bases: TGTGCCAGCAGCATCAGACAGGGAGGAGGTGAAAAACTGTTTTTT.